Listed below are T cell receptor beta chains from one sample, sequenced in a study of blood T cell repertoires in COVID-19. TCRdb's copy holds only in-frame clones and misses some; the assay was immunoSEQ multiplex PCR. The table has under 200,000 clones, around 80% seen once. Sequences were obtained from PBMCs or T cells enriched from blood (not recorded which). The origin of the receptors is a woman aged 45-59 years in a cohort exposed to, infected with or recovered from COVID-19 (not recorded which). The CDR3 runs from the conserved cysteine through the conserved F or W. A D gene is named only where the DNA matches it firmly. Expanded clones are given a class, and other clones once, few, many or no size at all.

CDR3 protein: CASSLPTDEQYF; CDR3 DNA: TGTGCCAGCAGTCTCCCGACAGACGAGCAGTACTTC; D gene: NA; J gene: TRBJ2-7; V gene: TRBV28; CDR3 length: 12; clone size: NA
CDR3 protein: CAWSAGDRGGNQPQHF; CDR3 DNA: TGTGCCTGGAGTGCCGGGGACAGGGGCGGCAATCAGCCCCAGCATTTT; D gene: TRBD1; J gene: TRBJ1-5; V gene: TRBV30; CDR3 length: 16; clone size: NA
CDR3 protein: CASSQERWQPQHF; CDR3 DNA: TGCGCCAGCAGCCAAGAACGGTGGCAGCCCCAGCATTTT; D gene: NA; J gene: TRBJ1-5; V gene: TRBV4-3; CDR3 length: 13; clone size: NA
CDR3 protein: CASSLTGGPSNQPQHF; CDR3 DNA: TGTGCCAGCAGTTTAACAGGGGGGCCCAGCAATCAGCCCCAGCATTTT; D gene: TRBD1; J gene: TRBJ1-5; V gene: TRBV2; CDR3 length: 16; clone size: NA
CDR3 protein: CASSGGGSQETQYF; CDR3 DNA: TGCGCCAGCAGCGGCGGGGGTTCTCAAGAGACCCAGTACTTC; D gene: TRBD2; J gene: TRBJ2-5; V gene: TRBV5-1; CDR3 length: 14; clone size: NA
CDR3 protein: CASSFLPGQGNSPLHF; CDR3 DNA: TGTGCCAGCAGTTTCCTGCCGGGACAGGGAAATTCACCCCTCCACTTT; D gene: TRBD1; J gene: TRBJ1-6; V gene: TRBV6-6; CDR3 length: 16; clone size: few
CDR3 protein: CASSQDREIGELFF; CDR3 DNA: TGCGCCAGCAGCCAAGACCGGGAGATCGGGGAGCTGTTTTTT; D gene: NA; J gene: TRBJ2-2; V gene: TRBV4-1; CDR3 length: 14; clone size: once
CDR3 protein: CASSEASGTGGNEQFF; CDR3 DNA: TGTGCCAGCAGTGAAGCCTCCGGGACAGGGGGCAATGAGCAGTTCTTC; D gene: TRBD1; J gene: TRBJ2-1; V gene: TRBV6-1; CDR3 length: 16; clone size: once
CDR3 protein: CASSQGARSETQYF; CDR3 DNA: TGTGCCAGCAGCCAAGGGGCCCGGTCAGAGACCCAGTACTTC; D gene: NA; J gene: TRBJ2-5; V gene: TRBV14; CDR3 length: 14; clone size: many
CDR3 protein: CASSLGGDRNEKLFF; CDR3 DNA: TGCGCCAGCAGCTTGGGAGGCGACCGGAATGAAAAACTGTTTTTT; D gene: NA; J gene: TRBJ1-4; V gene: TRBV5-1; CDR3 length: 15; clone size: NA
CDR3 protein: CASSLQQGAKNIQYF; CDR3 DNA: TGTGCCAGCAGCTTACAACAGGGAGCCAAAAACATTCAGTACTTC; D gene: NA; J gene: TRBJ2-4; V gene: TRBV11-2; CDR3 length: 15; clone size: NA
CDR3 protein: CASSLGYSYNEQFF; CDR3 DNA: TGTGCCAGCAGCTTAGGCTACTCCTACAATGAGCAGTTCTTC; D gene: NA; J gene: TRBJ2-1; V gene: TRBV11-2; CDR3 length: 14; clone size: NA
CDR3 protein: CASTLDPYSRGNEQYF; CDR3 DNA: TGTGCCAGCACCCTCGACCCCTACTCGCGGGGGAACGAGCAGTACTTC; D gene: TRBD2; J gene: TRBJ2-7; V gene: TRBV7-9; CDR3 length: 16; clone size: NA